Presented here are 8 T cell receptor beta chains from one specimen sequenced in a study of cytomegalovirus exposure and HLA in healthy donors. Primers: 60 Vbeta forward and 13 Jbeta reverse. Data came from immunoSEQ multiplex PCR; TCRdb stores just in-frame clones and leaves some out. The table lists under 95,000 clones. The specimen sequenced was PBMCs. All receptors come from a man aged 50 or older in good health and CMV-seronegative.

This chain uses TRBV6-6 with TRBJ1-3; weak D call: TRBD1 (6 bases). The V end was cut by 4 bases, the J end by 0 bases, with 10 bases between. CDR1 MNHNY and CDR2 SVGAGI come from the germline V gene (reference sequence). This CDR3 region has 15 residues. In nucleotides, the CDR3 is TGTGCCAGCAGTTTGACAGGCCACTCTGGAAACACCATATATTTT. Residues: CASSLTGHSGNTIYF.

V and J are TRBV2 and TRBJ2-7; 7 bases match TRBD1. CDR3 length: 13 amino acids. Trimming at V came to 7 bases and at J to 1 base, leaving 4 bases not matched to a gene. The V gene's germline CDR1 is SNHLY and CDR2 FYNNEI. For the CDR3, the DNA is TGTGCCAGCACCCGACAGGGATCCTACGAGCAGTACTTC. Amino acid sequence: CASTRQGSYEQYF.

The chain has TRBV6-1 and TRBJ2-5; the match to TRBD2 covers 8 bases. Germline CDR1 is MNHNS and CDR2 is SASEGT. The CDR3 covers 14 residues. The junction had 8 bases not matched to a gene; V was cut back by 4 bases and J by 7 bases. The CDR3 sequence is CASSGERGWGTQYF. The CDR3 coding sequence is TGTGCCAGCAGTGGGGAGCGGGGGTGGGGGACCCAGTACTTC.

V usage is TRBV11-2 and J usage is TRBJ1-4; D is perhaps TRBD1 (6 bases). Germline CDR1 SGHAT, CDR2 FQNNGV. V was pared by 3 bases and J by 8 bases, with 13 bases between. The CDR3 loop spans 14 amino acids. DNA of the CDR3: TGTGCCAGCAGCTTCGCAGGGGTACGGGAAAAACTGTTTTTT. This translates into CASSFAGVREKLFF.

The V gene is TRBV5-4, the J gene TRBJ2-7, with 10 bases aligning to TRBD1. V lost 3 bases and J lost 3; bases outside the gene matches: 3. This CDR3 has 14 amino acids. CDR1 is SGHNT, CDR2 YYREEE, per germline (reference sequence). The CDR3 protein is CASSSRDRGYEQYF. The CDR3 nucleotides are TGTGCCAGCAGCTCCCGGGACAGGGGCTACGAGCAGTACTTC.

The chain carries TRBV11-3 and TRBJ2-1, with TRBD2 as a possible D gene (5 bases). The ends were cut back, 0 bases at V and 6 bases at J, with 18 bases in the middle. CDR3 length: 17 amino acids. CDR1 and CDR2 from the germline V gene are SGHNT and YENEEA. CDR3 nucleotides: TGTGCCAGCAGCTTAGATTCGGGGTCCTCTACGATCAATGAGCAGTTCTTC. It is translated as CASSLDSGSSTINEQFF.

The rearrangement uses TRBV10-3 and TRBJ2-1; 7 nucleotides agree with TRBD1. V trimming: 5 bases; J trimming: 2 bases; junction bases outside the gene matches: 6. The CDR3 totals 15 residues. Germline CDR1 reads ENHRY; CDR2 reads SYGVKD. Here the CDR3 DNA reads TGTGCCATCAGTTTCTCCCAGGGGGCCTACAATGAGCAGTTCTTC. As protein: CAISFSQGAYNEQFF.

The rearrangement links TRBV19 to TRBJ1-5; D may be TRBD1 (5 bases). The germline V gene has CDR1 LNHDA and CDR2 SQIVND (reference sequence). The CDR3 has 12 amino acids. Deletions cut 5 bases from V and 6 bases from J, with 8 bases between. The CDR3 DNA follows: TGTGCCAGTAGTCAGGGAACTCAGCCCCAGCATTTT. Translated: CASSQGTQPQHF. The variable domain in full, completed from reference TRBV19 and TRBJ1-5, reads DGGITQSPKYLFRKEGQNVTLSCEQNLNHDAMYWYRQDPGQGLRLIYYSQIVNDFQKGDIAEGYSVSREKKESFPLTVTSAQKNPTAFYLCASSQGTQPQHFGDGTRLSIL.